Sequencing of this TCR beta chain was carried out in a study of cytomegalovirus exposure and HLA in healthy donors. Unmatched junction bases numbered 6, after V lost 5 bases and J lost 3 bases. The CDR3 contains 15 residues. Germline CDR1 and CDR2: LNHDA and SQIVND (reference sequence). For this clone: Its antigen is still unknown.

Study-wide findings and caveats: No immune exposure information besides CMV serostatus was available.

Amplification used 60 Vbeta primers and 13 Jbeta primers. Sequencing was performed with immunoSEQ multiplex PCR; in TCRdb, only in-frame clones are kept and a portion is missing. Of some 200,000 clones in the sample, around 81% were seen once. The specimen was PBMCs. The clonotype originates from a woman aged 30 to 39 in good health and CMV-seronegative. The V and J genes are TRBV19 and TRBJ2-1, with 8 bases lining up with TRBD2. The CDR3 DNA reads TGTGCCAGTAGTCTAAGCGGGAGCATCTACAATGAGCAGTTCTTC. This codes for CASSLSGSIYNEQFF.